This T cell receptor (beta chain) came from a study of blood T cell repertoires in COVID-19. Overall study: COVID-19 samples from acute and convalescent phases originated in the United States, Italy and Spain. Sources were T cells, B-cell-depleted T cells, or PBMCs; the material itself was cDNA or gDNA.

Losses at the gene ends were 6 bases for V and 5 bases for J; bases not matched to a gene: 10. Germline lookup yields CDR1 SNHLY and CDR2 FYNNEI. The CDR3 spans 16 residues. Authors' analysis steps: Estimated nucleated cell counts came from reference gene primer amplification. Method: immunoSEQ multiplex PCR; TCRdb's copy keeps in-frame clones and lacks some. V and J calls and clone size are given by that table; D and trimming were obtained from the DNA. The table shows 200,000 to 250,000 clones, with 80% to 90% occurring only once. The V and J genes are TRBV2 and TRBJ1-1, with 12 positions matching TRBD1. The sequencing sample was made of peripheral blood. The TCR was taken from a man between 18 and 29 years old with active or convalescent COVID-19. CDR3 sequence (DNA): TGTGCCAGCAGAACCGGGACAGGGGGCGTCGGGACTGAAGCTTTCTTT. Protein product: CASRTGTGGVGTEAFF.